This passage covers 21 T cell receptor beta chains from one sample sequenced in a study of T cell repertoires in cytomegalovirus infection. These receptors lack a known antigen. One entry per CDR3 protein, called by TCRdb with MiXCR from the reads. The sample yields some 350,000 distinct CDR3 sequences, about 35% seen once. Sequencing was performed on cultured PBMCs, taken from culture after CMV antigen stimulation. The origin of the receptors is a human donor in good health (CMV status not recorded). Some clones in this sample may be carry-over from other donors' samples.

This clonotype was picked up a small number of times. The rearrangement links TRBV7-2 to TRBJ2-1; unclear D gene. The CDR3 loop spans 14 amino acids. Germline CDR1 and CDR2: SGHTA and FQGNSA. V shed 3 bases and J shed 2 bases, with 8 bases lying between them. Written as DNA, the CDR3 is TGTGCCAGCAGCTTTCTCGGAGCCTACAATGAGCAGTTCTTC. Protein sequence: CASSFLGAYNEQFF.

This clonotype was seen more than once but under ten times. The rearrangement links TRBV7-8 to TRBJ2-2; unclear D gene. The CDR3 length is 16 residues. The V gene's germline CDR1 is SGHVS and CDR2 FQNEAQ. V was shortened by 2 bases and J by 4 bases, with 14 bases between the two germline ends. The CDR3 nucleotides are TGTGCCAGCAGCTTAAGCGAGCCAAAGATCACCGGGGAGCTGTTTTTT. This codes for CASSLSEPKITGELFF.

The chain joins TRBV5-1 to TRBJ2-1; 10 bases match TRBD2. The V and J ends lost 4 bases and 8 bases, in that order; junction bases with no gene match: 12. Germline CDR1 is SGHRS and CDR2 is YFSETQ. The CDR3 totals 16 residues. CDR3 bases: TGCGCCAGCAGCGAGGGACTAGCGAGACTACGGGATGAGCAGTTCTTC. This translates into CASSEGLARLRDEQFF.

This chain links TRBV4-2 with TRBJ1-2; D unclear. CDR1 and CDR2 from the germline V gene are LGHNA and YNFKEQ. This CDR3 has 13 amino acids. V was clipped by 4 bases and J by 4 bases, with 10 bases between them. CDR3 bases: TGTGCCAGCAGCCGGGTTGAGGTCTATGGCTACACCTTC. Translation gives CASSRVEVYGYTF.

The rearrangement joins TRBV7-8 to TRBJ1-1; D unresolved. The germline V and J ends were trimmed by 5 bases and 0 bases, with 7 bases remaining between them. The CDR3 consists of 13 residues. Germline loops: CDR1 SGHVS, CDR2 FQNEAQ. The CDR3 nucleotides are TGTGCCAGCAGCGGAGGACTGAACACTGAAGCTTTCTTT. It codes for CASSGGLNTEAFF.

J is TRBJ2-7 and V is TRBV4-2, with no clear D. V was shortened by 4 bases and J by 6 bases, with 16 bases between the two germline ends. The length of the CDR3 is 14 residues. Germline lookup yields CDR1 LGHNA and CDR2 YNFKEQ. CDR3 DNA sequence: TGTGCCAGCAGCCCAATGGACGACCGGCTCGAGCAGTACTTC. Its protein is CASSPMDDRLEQYF.

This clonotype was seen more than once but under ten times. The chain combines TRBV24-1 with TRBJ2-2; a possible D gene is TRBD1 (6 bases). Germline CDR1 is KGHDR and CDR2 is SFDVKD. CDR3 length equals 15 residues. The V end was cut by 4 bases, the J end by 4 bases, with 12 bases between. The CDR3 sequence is CATSDRTVPTGELFF. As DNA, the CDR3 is TGTGCCACCAGTGACAGGACAGTCCCCACCGGGGAGCTGTTTTTT.

The CDR3: CSVEPPGIVNEQFF. CDR3 DNA sequence: TGCAGCGTTGAACCTCCGGGAATAGTGAATGAGCAGTTCTTC. The chain is built from TRBV29-1 and TRBJ2-1; maybe TRBD2 (5 bases). The CDR3 spans 14 residues. The germline CDR1 and CDR2 sequences are SQVTM and ANQGSEA. V was cut by 2 bases and J by 7 bases, with 15 bases left in between.

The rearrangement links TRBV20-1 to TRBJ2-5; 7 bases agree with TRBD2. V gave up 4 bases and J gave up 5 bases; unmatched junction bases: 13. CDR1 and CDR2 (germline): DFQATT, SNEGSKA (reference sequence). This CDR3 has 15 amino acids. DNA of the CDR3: TGCAGTGCTACCCCTACATCGGGAGGAAAGGAGACCCAGTACTTC. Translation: CSATPTSGGKETQYF.

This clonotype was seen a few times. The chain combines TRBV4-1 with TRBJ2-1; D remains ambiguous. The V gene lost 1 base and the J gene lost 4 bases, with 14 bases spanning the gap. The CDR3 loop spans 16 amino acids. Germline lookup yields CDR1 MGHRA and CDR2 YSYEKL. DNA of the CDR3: TGCGCCAGCAGCCAAGCGAACACCGGTGCATACAATGAGCAGTTCTTC. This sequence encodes CASSQANTGAYNEQFF.

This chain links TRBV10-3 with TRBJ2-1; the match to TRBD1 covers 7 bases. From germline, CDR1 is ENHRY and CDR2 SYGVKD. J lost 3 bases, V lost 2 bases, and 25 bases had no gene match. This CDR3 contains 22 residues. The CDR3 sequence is CAISEPSSPSLKTGAFYNEQFF. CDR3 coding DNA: TGTGCCATCAGTGAGCCCTCAAGTCCTTCACTAAAAACAGGGGCTTTCTACAATGAGCAGTTCTTC.

CDR3 loop: CASSSYRGHGYTF. Written as DNA, the CDR3 is TGTGCCAGCAGTTCATACAGGGGGCATGGCTACACCTTC. This chain uses TRBV27 with TRBJ1-2; TRBD1 agrees at 9 bases. V gave up 4 bases and J gave up 6 bases; unmatched junction bases: 3. CDR1 is MNHEY and CDR2 is SMNVEV in the germline V gene (reference sequence). The CDR3 loop spans 13 amino acids.

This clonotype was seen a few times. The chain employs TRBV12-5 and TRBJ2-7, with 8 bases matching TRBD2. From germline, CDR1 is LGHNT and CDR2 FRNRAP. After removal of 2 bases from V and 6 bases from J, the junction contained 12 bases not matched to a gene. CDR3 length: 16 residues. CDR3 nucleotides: TGTGCTAGTGGTTTGCTTCCGGGGGGGAGACCAACCGAGCAGTACTTC. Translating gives CASGLLPGGRPTEQYF. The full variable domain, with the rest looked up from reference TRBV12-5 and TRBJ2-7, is DARVTQTPRHKVTEMGQEVTMRCQPILGHNTVFWYRQTMMQGLELLAYFRNRAPLDDSGMPKDRFSAEMPDATLATLKIQPSEPRDSAVYFCASGLLPGGRPTEQYFGPGTRLTVT.

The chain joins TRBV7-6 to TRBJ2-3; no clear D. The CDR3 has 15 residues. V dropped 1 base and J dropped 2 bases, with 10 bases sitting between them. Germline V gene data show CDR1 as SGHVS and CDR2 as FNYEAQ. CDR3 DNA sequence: TGTGCCAGCAGCTTAGTGCCAGCGACCACAGATACGCAGTATTTT. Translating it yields CASSLVPATTDTQYF. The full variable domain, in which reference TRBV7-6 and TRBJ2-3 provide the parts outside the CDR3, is GAGVSQSPRYKVTKRGQDVALRCDPISGHVSLYWYRQALGQGPEFLTYFNYEAQQDKSGLPNDRFSAERPEGSISTLTIQRTEQRDSAMYRCASSLVPATTDTQYFGPGTRLTVL.

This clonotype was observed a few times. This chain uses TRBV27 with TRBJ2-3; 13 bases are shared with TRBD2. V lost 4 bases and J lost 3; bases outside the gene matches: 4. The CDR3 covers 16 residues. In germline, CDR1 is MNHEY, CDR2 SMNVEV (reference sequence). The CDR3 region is CASSSTSGRATDTQYF. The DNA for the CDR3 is TGTGCCAGCAGTTCCACTAGCGGGAGGGCGACAGATACGCAGTATTTT.

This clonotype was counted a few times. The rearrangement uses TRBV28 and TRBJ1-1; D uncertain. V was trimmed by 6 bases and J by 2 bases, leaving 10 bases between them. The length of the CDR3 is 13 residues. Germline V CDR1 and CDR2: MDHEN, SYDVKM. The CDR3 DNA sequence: TGTGCCAGCAGAGCGGATACCAACACTGAAGCTTTCTTT. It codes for CASRADTNTEAFF.

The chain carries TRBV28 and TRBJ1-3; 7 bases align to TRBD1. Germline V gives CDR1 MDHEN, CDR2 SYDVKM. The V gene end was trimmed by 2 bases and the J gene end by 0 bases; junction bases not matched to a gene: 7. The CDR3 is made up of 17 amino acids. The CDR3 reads CASSLMGQTFSGNTIYF. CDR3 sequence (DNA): TGTGCCAGCAGTTTAATGGGACAGACCTTCTCTGGAAACACCATATATTTT.

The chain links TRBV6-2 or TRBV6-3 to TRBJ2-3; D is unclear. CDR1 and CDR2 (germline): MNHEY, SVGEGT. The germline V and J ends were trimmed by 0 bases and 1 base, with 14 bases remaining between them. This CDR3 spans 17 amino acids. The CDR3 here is CASSYSRSRVGTDTQYF. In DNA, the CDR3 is TGTGCCAGCAGTTACTCGAGGTCTCGGGTGGGCACAGATACGCAGTATTTT.

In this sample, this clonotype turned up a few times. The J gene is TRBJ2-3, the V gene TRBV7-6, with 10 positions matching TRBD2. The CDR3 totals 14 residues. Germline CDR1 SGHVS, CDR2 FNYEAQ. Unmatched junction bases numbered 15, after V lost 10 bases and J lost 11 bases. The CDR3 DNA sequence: TGTGCCACCGGACTAGCGGACATCCGGGGTGAGCAGTATTTT. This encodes CATGLADIRGEQYF.

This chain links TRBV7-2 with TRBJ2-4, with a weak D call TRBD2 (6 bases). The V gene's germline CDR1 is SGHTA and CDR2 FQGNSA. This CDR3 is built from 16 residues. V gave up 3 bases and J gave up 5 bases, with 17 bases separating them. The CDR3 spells CASSFPVGGAQNIQYF. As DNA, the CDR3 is TGTGCCAGCAGCTTCCCCGTGGGGGGAGCACAAAACATTCAGTACTTC.

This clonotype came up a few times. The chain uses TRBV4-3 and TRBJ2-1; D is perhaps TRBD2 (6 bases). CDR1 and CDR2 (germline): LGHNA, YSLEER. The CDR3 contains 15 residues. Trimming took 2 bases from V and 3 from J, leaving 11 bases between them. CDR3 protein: CASSQWGRNYNEQFF. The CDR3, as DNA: TGCGCCAGCAGCCAATGGGGGAGGAACTACAATGAGCAGTTCTTC.